A selection of T cell receptor beta chains follows, all from one sample in a study of chemoradiotherapy in HPV16-positive cancers. Measured with immunoSEQ multiplex PCR; TCRdb has only the in-frame clones, and not every one. The sample carries roughly 2,600 clones, 75% to 85% recorded once. The sequenced sample was tumor tissue, obtained from a patient who underwent chemoradiotherapy. The receptors were gathered from a human donor with HPV-associated anogenital cancer. CDR3s include the opening cysteine and the closing phenylalanine or tryptophan. The D gene is left open where the match is weak. The listing skips clone size in some rows; elsewhere it reads once, few, many or a size class.

d_gene	j_gene	abundance	v_gene	CDR3nt	CDR3aa
NA	TRBJ2-3	NA	TRBV6-1	TGTGCCAGCGCCCTAGCTGGCACAGATACGCAGTATTTT	CASALAGTDTQYF
TRBD1	TRBJ2-1	NA	TRBV5-4	TGTGCCAGCAGGCATGACAGGGGTGACAATGAGCAGTTCTTC	CASRHDRGDNEQFF
NA	TRBJ2-3	NA	TRBV5-6	TGTGCCAGCAGCTTGGGGGCGGCCACTACAGATACGCAGTATTTT	CASSLGAATTDTQYF
TRBD1	TRBJ2-3	NA	TRBV2	TGTGCCAGCATTAGACAGGGGAAGAGCACAGATACGCAGTATTTT	CASIRQGKSTDTQYF
TRBD2	TRBJ2-3	NA	TRBV28	TGTGCCAGCACATTTAGCGGGGGGGCCCCAGATACGCAGTATTTT	CASTFSGGAPDTQYF
TRBD2	TRBJ2-1	few	TRBV7-2	TGTGCCAGCACCTCTAGCGGGGGGGTCAATGAGCAGTTCTTC	CASTSSGGVNEQFF
NA	TRBJ1-6	NA	TRBV4-1	TGCGCCAGCAGCCAAGATACGGACAGCAGCCTTTCACCCCTCCACTTT	CASSQDTDSSLSPLHF
NA	TRBJ1-3	NA	TRBV9	TGTGCCAGCAGCGGAGGCCTCTCTGGAAACACCATATATTTT	CASSGGLSGNTIYF
NA	TRBJ2-1	NA	TRBV11-2	TGTGCCAGCAGCCCCGGTTACAATGAGCAGTTCTTC	CASSPGYNEQFF
NA	TRBJ2-7	few	TRBV14	TGTGCCAGCAGCCAAACCTACGAGCAGTACTTC	CASSQTYEQYF
TRBD1	TRBJ1-6	NA	TRBV30	TGTGCCTGGAGTTCGGCAGGGGGTACTTATAATTCCCCCCTCCACTTT	CAWSSAGGTYNSPLHF
NA	TRBJ2-5	NA	TRBV6-1	TGTGCCAGCAGCGCCCGGACAGAAGCCGAGACCCAGTACTTC	CASSARTEAETQYF
NA	TRBJ1-1	NA	TRBV6-6	TGTGCCAGCAGTTTAATTGAGAGCACTGAAGCTTTCTTT	CASSLIESTEAFF
NA	TRBJ2-7	NA	TRBV27	TGTGCCAGCAGTTTAGCCCTTGCATCTTCCTACGAGCAGTACTTC	CASSLALASSYEQYF
TRBD1	TRBJ2-7	NA	TRBV11-2	TGTGCCAGCAGCTTTGGGGGGGGACAGGGGGGTTTTTACGAGCAGTACTTC	CASSFGGGQGGFYEQYF
TRBD2	TRBJ2-1	NA	TRBV2	TGTGCCATCAGCGGGGGAGGGGGTTTTGAGCAGTTCTTC	CAISGGGGFEQFF
NA	TRBJ2-7	NA	TRBV5-5	TGTGCCAGCAGGGGGGTGGGGCCTGGCGAGCAGTACTTC	CASRGVGPGEQYF
NA	TRBJ1-1	NA	TRBV18	TGTGCCAGCTCAACGGGCAGGGGAGCTTTCTTT	CASSTGRGAFF
TRBD2	TRBJ2-1	NA	TRBV7-2	TGTGCCAGCAGCTTTCTAGCGGGGGGCGGAGATGAGCAGTTCTTC	CASSFLAGGGDEQFF
NA	TRBJ1-3	once	TRBV21-1	NA	CASSKSVGLGNTIYF
TRBD2	TRBJ2-3	large	TRBV20-1	TGCAGTGCCGGACTAGCCGATACGCAGTATTTT	CSAGLADTQYF
NA	TRBJ2-6	once	TRBV18	TGTGCCAGCTCATCCGACTCTGGGGCCAACGTCCTGACTTTC	CASSSDSGANVLTF
NA	TRBJ2-7	NA	TRBV5-6	TGTGCCAGCAGCAGGGACCGGGACCTCTACGAGCAGTACTTC	CASSRDRDLYEQYF
TRBD2	TRBJ2-3	once	TRBV4-1	TGCGCCAGCAGCCCGTCCGACGTAGCGGGCGGCACAGATACGCAGTATTTT	CASSPSDVAGGTDTQYF
TRBD1	TRBJ2-7	NA	TRBV9	TGTGCCAGCAGCGGACAGGGAGCCTACGAGCAGTACTTC	CASSGQGAYEQYF
TRBD1	TRBJ2-5	NA	TRBV7-2	TGTGCCAGCAGCCCGGGGACAGGAGTAAGGGGGACCCAGTACTTC	CASSPGTGVRGTQYF
NA	TRBJ1-3	NA	TRBV5-3	TGTGCCAGAAGCTTGTGGATGCCCTCTGGAAACACCATATATTTT	CARSLWMPSGNTIYF
NA	TRBJ1-1	NA	TRBV2	TGTGCCAGCGCTGAGACAGGACTAAGGCCCGAAGCTTTCTTT	CASAETGLRPEAFF
TRBD2	TRBJ2-3	once	TRBV7-2	TGTGCCAGCAGCACGGGACTAGCGGGGGACGGCACGCAGTATTTT	CASSTGLAGDGTQYF
NA	TRBJ2-1	few	TRBV6-5	TGTGCCAGCAGTGTGGTAGGGGCCTCCTACAATGAGCAGTTCTTC	CASSVVGASYNEQFF
NA	TRBJ1-2	NA	TRBV19	TGTGCCAGTAGTATAGATACAGGGAGCGGGTATGGCTACACCTTC	CASSIDTGSGYGYTF
NA	TRBJ2-1	NA	TRBV29-1	TGCAGCGTTGAACACAACAATGAGCAGTTCTTC	CSVEHNNEQFF
TRBD1	TRBJ1-1	NA	TRBV28	TGTGCCAGCAGTGGGACAGGGGCCTACACTGAAGCTTTCTTT	CASSGTGAYTEAFF
NA	TRBJ2-5	NA	TRBV7-2	TGTGCCAGCAGCGCACATTCTAGCGTCGGGGAGACCCAGTACTTC	CASSAHSSVGETQYF
TRBD1	TRBJ2-7	NA	TRBV11-2	TGTGCCAGCAGCGAATCGACAGGGAGCGGCTACGAGCAGTACTTC	CASSESTGSGYEQYF
NA	TRBJ2-7	NA	TRBV14	TGTGCCAGCAGCAGGGACGGACGGACCTACGAGCAGTACTTC	CASSRDGRTYEQYF
NA	TRBJ2-7	few	TRBV6-1	TGTGCCAGCAGTGAAGCCACTGCTTCCCTTCTCTACGAGCAGTACTTC	CASSEATASLLYEQYF
NA	TRBJ1-3	few	TRBV15	TGTGCCACCAGCAGAGATAGCACGGCTGGAAACACCATATATTTT	CATSRDSTAGNTIYF
TRBD1	TRBJ2-1	NA	TRBV6-6	TGTGCCAGCAGCCCCGGACAGGTCGGCAATGAGCAGTTCTTC	CASSPGQVGNEQFF
TRBD1	TRBJ1-3	NA	TRBV4-3	TGCGCCAGCAGCCAGGGGGTCGACAGGGGAGGTGGAAACACCATATATTTT	CASSQGVDRGGGNTIYF
NA	TRBJ2-2	NA	TRBV7-2	TGTGCCAGCAGCTTAGTGCCCGGGCCGTCCGGGGAGCTGTTTTTT	CASSLVPGPSGELFF
NA	TRBJ1-2	NA	TRBV9	TGTGCCAGCACTGGCGGGGGGCGAGATGGCTACACCTTC	CASTGGGRDGYTF
NA	TRBJ1-2	few	TRBV7-9	TGTGCCAGCAGCTCAGACGGTTACTATGGCTACACCTTC	CASSSDGYYGYTF
NA	TRBJ1-2	NA	TRBV20-1	TGCAGTGCCGACAGGTTGGATGGCTACACCTTC	CSADRLDGYTF
TRBD1	TRBJ1-2	NA	TRBV10-3	TGTGCCATCAGTGAGGGACAGGGCGGGCCCTATGGCTACACCTTC	CAISEGQGGPYGYTF
TRBD2	TRBJ2-1	once	TRBV5-1	TGCGCCAGCAGCTTGCAGACTAGCGGGGGGGCAAATGAGCAGTTCTTC	CASSLQTSGGANEQFF
NA	TRBJ1-3	few	TRBV4-2	TGTGCCAGCAGCCAGACAGTGGGAGTGGACACCATATATTTT	CASSQTVGVDTIYF
NA	TRBJ2-7	few	TRBV7-2	TGTGCCAGCACCTCCTCCGGCCTAATCTACGAGCAGTACTTC	CASTSSGLIYEQYF
NA	TRBJ1-1	NA	TRBV7-2	TGTGCCAGCAGCCAAAACACTGAAGCTTTCTTT	CASSQNTEAFF
NA	TRBJ1-2	NA	TRBV30	TGTGCCTGGAGTAGAAGGGGTTTTGACTATGGCTACACCTTC	CAWSRRGFDYGYTF